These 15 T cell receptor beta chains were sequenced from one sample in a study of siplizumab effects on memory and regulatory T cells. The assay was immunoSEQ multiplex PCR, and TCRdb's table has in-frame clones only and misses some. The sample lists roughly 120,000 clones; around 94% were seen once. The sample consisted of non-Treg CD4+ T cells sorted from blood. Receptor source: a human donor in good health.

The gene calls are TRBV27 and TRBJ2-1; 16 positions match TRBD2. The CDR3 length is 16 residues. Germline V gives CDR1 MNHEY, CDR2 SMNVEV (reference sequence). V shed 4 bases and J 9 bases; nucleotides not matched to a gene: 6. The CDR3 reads CASSSLGTSGGGEQFF. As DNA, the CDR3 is TGTGCCAGCAGTTCTTTGGGGACTAGCGGGGGGGGTGAGCAGTTCTTC.

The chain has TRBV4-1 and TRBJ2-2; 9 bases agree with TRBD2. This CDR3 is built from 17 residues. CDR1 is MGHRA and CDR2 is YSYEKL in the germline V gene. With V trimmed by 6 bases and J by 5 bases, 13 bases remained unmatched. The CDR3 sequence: CASRAVGGGGHTGELFF. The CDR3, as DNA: TGCGCCAGCAGAGCCGTAGGCGGGGGGGGCCATACCGGGGAGCTGTTTTTT.

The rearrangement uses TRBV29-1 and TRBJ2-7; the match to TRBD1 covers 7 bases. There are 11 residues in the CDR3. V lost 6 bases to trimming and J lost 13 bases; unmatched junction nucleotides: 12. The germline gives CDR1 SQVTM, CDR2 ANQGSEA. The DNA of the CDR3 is TGCAGCGTCGAAATGGGACAGACCGTATACTTC. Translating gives CSVEMGQTVYF.

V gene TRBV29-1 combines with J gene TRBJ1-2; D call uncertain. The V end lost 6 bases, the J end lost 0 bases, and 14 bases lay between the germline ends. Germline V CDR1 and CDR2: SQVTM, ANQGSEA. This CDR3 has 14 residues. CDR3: CSVGGPVTNYGYTF. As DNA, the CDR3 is TGCAGCGTCGGAGGTCCCGTAACTAACTATGGCTACACCTTC.

As DNA, the CDR3 is TGTGCCAGCAGGTACACAGAGAGCACAGATACGCAGTATTTT. Encoded protein: CASRYTESTDTQYF. The rearrangement links TRBV6-1 to TRBJ2-3; D call uncertain. The V end lost 6 bases, the J end lost 0 bases, and 10 bases lay between the germline ends. CDR3 size: 14 residues. CDR1 and CDR2 (germline): MNHNS, SASEGT.

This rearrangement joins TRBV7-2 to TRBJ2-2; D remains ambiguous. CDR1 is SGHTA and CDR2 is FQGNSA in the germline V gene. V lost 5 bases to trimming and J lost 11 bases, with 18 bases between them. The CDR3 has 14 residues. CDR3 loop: CASSAIRSGPELFF. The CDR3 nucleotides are TGTGCCAGCAGCGCCATACGGTCCGGGCCTGAGCTGTTTTTT.

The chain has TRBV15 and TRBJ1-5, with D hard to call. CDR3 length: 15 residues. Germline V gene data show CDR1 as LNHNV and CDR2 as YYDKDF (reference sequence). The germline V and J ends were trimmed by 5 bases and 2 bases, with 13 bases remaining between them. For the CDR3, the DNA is TGTGCCACCAGCCGAGGGAGGGCCGGCAATCAGCCCCAGCATTTT. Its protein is CATSRGRAGNQPQHF.

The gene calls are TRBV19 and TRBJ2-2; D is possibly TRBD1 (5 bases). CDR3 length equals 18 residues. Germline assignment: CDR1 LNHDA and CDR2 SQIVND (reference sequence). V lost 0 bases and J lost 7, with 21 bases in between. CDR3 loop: CASSIELWGRSRDGELFF. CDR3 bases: TGTGCCAGTAGTATAGAGCTCTGGGGCAGGAGTCGTGACGGGGAGCTGTTTTTT.

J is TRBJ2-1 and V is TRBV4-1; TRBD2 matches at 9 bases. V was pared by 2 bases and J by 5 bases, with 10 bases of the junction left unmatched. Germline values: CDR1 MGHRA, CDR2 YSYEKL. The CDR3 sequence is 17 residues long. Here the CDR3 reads CASSQTIAGVGDNEQFF. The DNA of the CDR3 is TGCGCCAGCAGCCAAACTATAGCGGGAGTGGGAGACAATGAGCAGTTCTTC.

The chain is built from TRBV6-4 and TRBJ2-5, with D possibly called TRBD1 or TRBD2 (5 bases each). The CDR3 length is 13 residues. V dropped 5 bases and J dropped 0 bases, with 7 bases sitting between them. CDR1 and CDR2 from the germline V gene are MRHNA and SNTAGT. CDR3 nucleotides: TGTGCCAGCAGTAGGGACCACCAAGAGACCCAGTACTTC. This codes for CASSRDHQETQYF.

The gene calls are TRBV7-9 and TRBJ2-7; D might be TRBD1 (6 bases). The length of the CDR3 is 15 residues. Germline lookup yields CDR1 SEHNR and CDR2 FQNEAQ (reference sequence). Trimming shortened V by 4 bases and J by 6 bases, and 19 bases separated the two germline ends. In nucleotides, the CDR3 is TGTGCCAGCAGCTCGCAAGTACAAACAGGGTTCGAGCAGTACTTC. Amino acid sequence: CASSSQVQTGFEQYF.

This chain's CDR3 is CASSPWTGKETNYGYTF. DNA for the CDR3: TGTGCCAGCAGTCCCTGGACCGGGAAGGAAACTAACTATGGCTACACCTTC. This chain connects TRBV27 to TRBJ1-2; D unresolved. CDR3 length equals 17 residues. Trimming stripped 5 bases from V and 0 bases from J, with 19 bases between. Germline CDR1 MNHEY, CDR2 SMNVEV (reference sequence).

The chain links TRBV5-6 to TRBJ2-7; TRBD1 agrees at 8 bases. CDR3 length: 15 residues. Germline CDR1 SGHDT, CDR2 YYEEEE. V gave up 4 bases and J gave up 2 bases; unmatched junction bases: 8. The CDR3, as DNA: TGTGCCAGCAGCACAGACAGGGGCAGGGCCTACGAGCAGTACTTC. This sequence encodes CASSTDRGRAYEQYF.

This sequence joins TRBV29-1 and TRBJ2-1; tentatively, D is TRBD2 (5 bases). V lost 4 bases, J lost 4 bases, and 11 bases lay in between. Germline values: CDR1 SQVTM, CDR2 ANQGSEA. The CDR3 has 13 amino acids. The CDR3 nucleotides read TGCAGCGTTGTCAAGCGGTCATACAATGAGCAGTTCTTC. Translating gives CSVVKRSYNEQFF.

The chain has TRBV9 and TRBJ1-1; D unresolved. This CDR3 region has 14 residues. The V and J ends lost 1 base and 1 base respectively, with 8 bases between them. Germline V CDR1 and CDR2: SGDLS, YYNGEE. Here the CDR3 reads CASSVMGWNTEAFF. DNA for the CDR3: TGTGCCAGCAGCGTAATGGGTTGGAACACTGAAGCTTTCTTT.